The clone carrying this T cell receptor (beta chain) appeared a few times. TCRdb reanalysed the RT-PCR reads using MiXCR and keeps one entry per CDR3 protein. The data show roughly 21,000 distinct CDR3 sequences, with roughly 30% seen just once and nearly 50% held by the top ten. The sample originates from a study of patients and donors after allogeneic stem cell transplantation. The CDR3 is made up of 18 amino acids. Trimming took 4 bases from V and 4 from J; bases not matched to a gene: 16. In germline, CDR1 is LGHNA, CDR2 YSLEER. This TCR came from a human donor who was either an allogeneic HSCT recipient or a stem cell or donor lymphocyte infusion donor (not recorded which). It is not recorded whose cells these are; they may come from a transplant donor. The chain employs TRBV4-3 and TRBJ1-2, with 9 bases matching TRBD1. The sequenced sample was blood, either unsorted or a sorted T cell fraction (not recorded which). CDR3 in amino acids: CASSRATGGMNGGYGYTF. The CDR3 DNA sequence: TGCGCCAGCAGCCGGGCGACAGGGGGGATGAATGGCGGCTATGGCTACACCTTC.